This record looks at one T cell receptor (beta chain) sequence and its context. Which antigen it targets is not known. The sample holds no much larger clone one base away, and base qualities are not on file. These data come from a study of cytomegalovirus exposure and HLA in healthy donors (dated 2017 in TCRdb). With respect to the entire study: According to an earlier analysis of 587 of the donors, 200 million or so T cells yielded 117 million unique TCR beta sequences and 276 Gb of sequence data. Approximately 300 gigabases of sequencing data and around 88 million unique TCR sequences made up an early release that covered 500 to 650 HLA-typed donors. Every repertoire in the discovery cohort had been generated on one and the same sequencing platform. An earlier analysis of approximately 580 of the donors used high-throughput TCR beta sequencing to judge whether each TCR beta V gene segment behaved as functional or pseudogenic. High-throughput TCR immunosequencing, statistical association of individual TCRs with disease status, and machine learning were combined to predict cytomegalovirus infection status. A few DR-DQ haplotypes were treated as single units for association and clustering because of strong linkage in the cohort. On average, around 200,000 unique TCR beta nucleotide sequences were sequenced per donor among a few hundred genotyped donors of the cohort, with roughly 18% of those sequences being non-productive. Class I and class II HLA loci were covered by the typing at four-digit resolution. Donor age, sex, ethnicity and CMV serostatus were compiled alongside the repertoire data. The study profiled the T cell repertoires of approximately 700 subjects by immunosequencing and related them to cytomegalovirus serostatus. Along with the approximately 620-subject first cohort, a separate validation cohort of 120 different subjects was used. A later genetic analysis used genome-wide SNP genotypes for about 60% of the roughly 670 donors, treating that subset as a discovery cohort. Of the approximately 400 genotyped donors, over 70% fell in the genetic ancestry cluster associated with self-reported Caucasian donors. The number of typed donors differed by locus: roughly 629-640 for A, B, C, DRB1 and DQB1; 500 to 550 for DQA1; approximately 610 for DPA1; and 400 to 480 for DPB1. Rather than drawing on any new phenotypic data, the later analysis identified candidate immune exposures from TCR beta sequences and the way those sequences occurred across donors. To study patterns of TCR occurrence, a later analysis re-analyzed previously published TCR beta repertoires from 650 to 750 donors and added high-resolution HLA genotyping. The study was designed to test whether signatures of past pathogen exposure could be identified by cataloging public T cell receptors. Study-wide findings and limitations: In a later analysis, TCR association rates were found to vary across HLA loci, with the most associated TCRs seen for DRB1 alleles and the fewest for HLA-C alleles. The only immune exposure information available for the cohort was CMV serostatus. In a later analysis, several top co-occurrence clusters were reported to appear linked to parvovirus B19, influenza, CMV and Epstein-Barr virus. Correlated functional status among segregating V segments might reflect linkage disequilibrium, but an unknown experimental factor could not be ruled out. A group of highly shared sequence variants was considered likely to be a technical artifact of the sequencing pipeline. Compared with equally common non-associated chains, HLA-associated TCR beta chains in a later analysis were more clonally expanded and had lower generation probabilities. A later analysis found that most CMV-associated TCR beta chains appeared HLA-restricted, with HLA associations seemingly driven largely by CMV exposure. Because the 87-base-pair reads could not distinguish some IMGT-functional V segments, including TRBV6-2 and TRBV6-3, those segments were excluded. This cohort had only TCR beta chains sequenced, and the lack of alpha or paired-chain data limited which features could be detected. Presence/absence analyses assumed roughly uniform sequencing depth across donors, an assumption that may not hold. In vitro tests confirmed that three of the cytomegalovirus-associated TCR beta chains recognize cytomegalovirus antigens. At a false discovery rate of 0.05, a later analysis linked 16,951 TCR beta sequences to specific HLA alleles. HLA typing was unavailable for some donors at each locus, so association tests used only the typed subset. The classifier was reported to diagnose cytomegalovirus status with high specificity and sensitivity in both the original and validation cohorts. Compared with the approximately 720-donor mean, donors in an Asian-associated ancestry cluster had fewer N-insertions in productive TCRs, according to a later genetic analysis. A further reported finding was that TCR beta sequences accurately predicted the HLA-A and HLA-B alleles for most subjects in the first cohort. Across donors, most TCR sequences were observed very rarely, whereas some public TCRs were present in many individuals. In the study, 150 to 200 TCR beta chains were listed as associated with cytomegalovirus. V-gene and J-gene trimming of TCR beta chains was associated with a missense DCLRE1C variant in a later genetic analysis, and the association was replicated in an independent cohort. An earlier analysis of 587 of the donors showed that most TCR beta V segments appeared in productive rearrangements either about 87% or about 30% of the time, which broadly matched IMGT annotations. The earlier analysis of approximately 560 of the donors excluded roughly 17 rarely observed V segments, including chromosome 9 orphons, because counts were too low. When HLA alleles, especially DR and DQ, strongly co-occurred, TCR associations were difficult to assign to individual alleles. The authors suggested that the approach could potentially be generalized to other disease states and immunological phenotypes.

The cohort comprised approximately 700 healthy bone marrow donors. All cohort members were sampled while nominally healthy, although unrecorded immune exposures were likely present. The donor was CMV seropositive and belonged to the group of 250 to 300 seropositive cohort members. A peripheral blood sample was collected from each donor, and TCR beta sequencing was performed on peripheral blood mononuclear cells. Genomic DNA was extracted from the blood cell samples with the Qiagen DNeasy Blood Extraction Kit. Relative to germline, V is missing 5 bases and J is missing 4 bases, with 9 bases of the junction outside any gene match. The CDR3 has 15 amino acids, counting the end cysteine and phenylalanine. The retained sequence is limited to the CDR3, 45 bases, with the frame set at the first base. Sequences SGHRS (CDR1) and YFSETQ (CDR2) are obtained from the germline V gene. The library was produced with the immunoSEQ multiplex PCR assay. For the multiplex PCR, a mixture combining 60 forward primers for TCR Vbeta segments and 13 reverse primers for TCR Jbeta segments was used. Amplification of the CDR3 region of rearranged TCR beta genes was performed with a multiplex PCR assay on genomic DNA. On the Illumina HiSeq System, the amplified TCR beta libraries were sequenced as 87-base-pair reads. Regarding the original processing steps: A later analysis counted approximately 76 million unique TCR beta chains across the 650 to 800 repertoires, and approximately 11 million of these chains were shared by at least two donors. Raw reads were error-corrected and collapsed into unique sequences by a nearest-neighbor algorithm in which closely related sequences were merged to remove PCR and sequencing errors. To assign V, D and J gene segments, CDR3 sequences were aligned to IMGT reference sequences. Each retained sequence needed at least a six-nucleotide match to both a V gene segment and a J gene segment. A rearrangement was called productive if the CDR3 had no stop codons and remained in frame with V and J, and every other rearrangement was called non-productive. CDR3 was defined by IMGT convention, running from the second conserved V-encoded cysteine to the conserved J-encoded phenylalanine. The earlier analysis of 587 of the donors excluded sequences that lacked an unambiguous match to a single V gene segment. In an earlier analysis of approximately 610 of the donors, V segments were called functional above 56.7% productive rearrangements and were called segregating when the between-donor standard deviation exceeded 5%. A statistical classification framework was built to diagnose cytomegalovirus status from the catalog of TCR beta chain sequences. In a later analysis, TCR nucleotide sequences were compared against IMGT/GENE-DB human TR gene sequences so that V and J genes could be assigned. Using the TCRdist pipeline, a later analysis assigned CDR3 sequences along with most-parsimonious VDJ recombination scenarios. In a later analysis, each TCR beta chain was defined by its CDR3 amino acid sequence together with its V-gene family, and reads lacking a unique V-gene family were excluded. In a later analysis, 500 to 700 highly shared, low-generation-probability nucleotide sequences were removed to address suspected cross-contamination and a sequencing artifact. In a later analysis, a clonal expansion index for each public chain was calculated from normalized within-repertoire ranks of inferred template counts. A later analysis computed generation probabilities with a VDJ recombination model fitted to out-of-frame rearrangements, and checked the results against IGoR. A later analysis scored TCR-TCR, TCR-HLA and TCR-CMV co-occurrence with hypergeometric tests, applying a repertoire-size bias correction to TCR pairs. A later analysis estimated false discovery rates by permuting HLA or CMV assignments 20 times. In a later analysis, co-occurring TCRs were grouped with DBSCAN, and TCRdist sequence similarity was added when clustering was performed within HLA-allele-positive subsets. Co-occurrence clustering excluded repertoires with fewer than 30,000 or more than 120,000 public chains, plus five with anomalous nucleotide sharing. TCRdb carries this immuneACCESS record with in-frame sequences only. Its versions omit some clonotypes, under half of them owing to an unresolved V gene in the studies checked, with the rest unexplained. Clone size and V and J calls were adopted from that table, with D and trimming inferred from the DNA. A total of approximately 87,000 clones appear in this sample, roughly four fifths of them only once. Clones ranked in the top ten supply 5.6% of the sample.

The sequence came from a woman aged 18-29 years in good health and CMV-seropositive. The sample consisted of PBMCs. The chain joins TRBV5-1 to TRBJ2-7, and TRBD2 matches 10 of the central bases. The nucleotide sequence reads TGCGCCAGCAGGTATAGCTCTAGCGGGGGTTACGAGCAGTACTTC. The translation is CASRYSSSGGYEQYF.